The entry below gives a single T cell receptor (beta chain) sequence along with its context. The CDR3 totals 16 residues. V lost 4 bases and J 0 bases, leaving 14 bases between the germline ends. From germline, CDR1 is SEHNR and CDR2 FQNEAQ (reference sequence). The sample originates from a study of blood T cell repertoires in COVID-19. Overall study: PBMCs, B-cell-depleted T cells, or T cells were the source of the cDNA or gDNA that made up the material.

Patients of the Seattle cohort, enrolled during active infection, were followed longitudinally. Generated by immunoSEQ multiplex PCR, the TCRdb table keeps only in-frame clones and is missing some. The repertoire consists of 150,000 or so clones, with 75% to 85% occurring once and the leading ten covering around 5%. This sequence joins TRBV7-9 and TRBJ2-3; D possibly corresponds to TRBD2 (6 bases). The receptor comes from a woman between 65 and 79 years old with COVID-19, enrolled during active disease. Material for sequencing was peripheral blood. DNA for the CDR3: TGTGCCAGCAGCTCCCGAGTAGCGGATAGCACAGATACGCAGTATTTT. As protein: CASSSRVADSTDTQYF.